A selection of T cell receptor beta chains follows, all from one sample in a study of control samples from healthy donors and cancer patients. Some clones are missing from TCRdb's copy, which holds only in-frame ones; the method was immunoSEQ multiplex PCR. Among 120,000 or so clones listed, more than 70% were seen once. Input material: blood. The receptor source for this set is a man aged 60-69 years in good health. Both conserved end residues are part of each CDR3. The D gene is left open where the match is weak. The size of a clone is reported for some rows only, either as once, few or many, or as a class for expanded clones.

CASSLTPTSGGSDTDTQYF	TGTGCCAGCAGCCTAACCCCGACTAGCGGGGGGTCCGACACAGATACGCAGTATTTT	TRBV7-6	TRBD2	NA	TRBJ2-3
CASSQVRLAVQETQYF	TGTGCCAGCAGCCAAGTTAGACTAGCGGTTCAAGAGACCCAGTACTTC	TRBV3-1/TRBV3-2	TRBD2	NA	TRBJ2-5
CATRGAGLNEKLFF	TGTGCCACAAGGGGTGCGGGGCTCAATGAAAAACTGTTTTTT	TRBV15	NA	NA	TRBJ1-4
CASSIRVDYEQYF	TGTGCCAGTAGTATACGGGTTGACTACGAGCAGTACTTC	TRBV19	NA	NA	TRBJ2-7
CASSSLGLAGGTSGANVLTF	TGTGCCAGCAGTTCACTCGGACTAGCGGGGGGGACCTCTGGGGCCAACGTCCTGACTTTC	TRBV28	TRBD2	NA	TRBJ2-6
CASSPQWAASNTGELFF	TGTGCCAGCTCACCACAATGGGCCGCGTCGAACACCGGGGAGCTGTTTTTT	TRBV18	NA	NA	TRBJ2-2
CASSSRQGPRETQYF	TGTGCCAGCAGTTCTCGACAGGGCCCAAGAGAGACCCAGTACTTC	TRBV6-2/TRBV6-3	TRBD1	NA	TRBJ2-5
CATSTGGYGYTF	TGTGCCACCAGTACAGGGGGGTATGGCTACACCTTC	TRBV24-1	TRBD1	NA	TRBJ1-2
CASSYSGQFYGYTF	TGTGCCAGCAGTTACTCGGGACAGTTCTATGGCTACACCTTC	TRBV6-2/TRBV6-3	TRBD1	NA	TRBJ1-2
CASSPPEPGGGYTF	TGTGCCAGCTCACCACCCGAGCCCGGCGGTGGCTACACCTTC	TRBV18	NA	NA	TRBJ1-2
CAWSRGFTDTQYF	TGTGCCTGGTCCAGGGGTTTCACAGATACGCAGTATTTT	TRBV30	NA	once	TRBJ2-3
CASSQEAAAQFF	TGTGCCAGCAGCCAAGAGGCGGCGGCGCAGTTCTTC	TRBV3-1/TRBV3-2	NA	NA	TRBJ2-1
CASGLTSGGWDNEQFF	TGTGCTAGTGGTTTGACTTCAGGGGGCTGGGACAATGAGCAGTTCTTC	TRBV12-5	TRBD1	NA	TRBJ2-1
CASSLSRNTEAFF	TGTGCCAGCAGCTTAAGTAGGAACACTGAAGCTTTCTTT	TRBV7-3	NA	NA	TRBJ1-1
CASSYPGTSYTF	TGTGCCAGCAGCTACCCTGGGACGAGCTACACCTTC	TRBV5-6	NA	NA	TRBJ1-2
CAWSVGSSGNTIYF	TGTGCCTGGAGTGTTGGATCGTCGGGAAACACCATATATTTT	TRBV30	NA	NA	TRBJ1-3
CASSSSGGGYNEQFF	TGTGCCAGCAGTTCCTCAGGGGGGGGCTACAATGAGCAGTTCTTC	TRBV28	NA	NA	TRBJ2-1
CAWSRGREPQHF	TGTGCCTGGAGTCGAGGGAGGGAGCCCCAGCATTTT	TRBV30	NA	NA	TRBJ1-5
CASSQETSGANEQFF	TGCGCCAGCAGCCAAGAGACTAGCGGGGCCAATGAGCAGTTCTTC	TRBV4-3	TRBD2	NA	TRBJ2-1
CAISLGPSTDTQYF	TGTGCCATCAGTCTAGGACCATCAACAGATACGCAGTATTTT	TRBV10-3	NA	NA	TRBJ2-3
CATSSLLGNTGELFF	TGTGCCACCAGCTCGCTCCTTGGGAACACCGGGGAGCTGTTTTTT	TRBV24-1	NA	NA	TRBJ2-2
CASSQLNSQPQHF	TGTGCCAGCAGTCAATTGAACTCGCAGCCCCAGCATTTT	TRBV28	NA	NA	TRBJ1-5
CASSYGGLEAFF	TGTGCCAGCAGTTACGGGGGTTTAGAGGCTTTCTTT	TRBV28	NA	NA	TRBJ1-1
CASSWGGPGSEKLFF	TGTGCCAGTAGTTGGGGAGGTCCCGGGAGTGAAAAACTGTTTTTT	TRBV19	NA	NA	TRBJ1-4
CASSLLPGGITNEKLFF	TGTGCCAGCAGTTTATTGCCAGGGGGAATTACTAATGAAAAACTGTTTTTT	TRBV28	TRBD1	NA	TRBJ1-4
CASSFPWTGGEKLFF	TGTGCCAGCAGTTTCCCCTGGACAGGGGGCGAAAAACTGTTTTTT	TRBV28	TRBD1	once	TRBJ1-4
CAWSVAGDQPQHF	TGTGCCTGGAGTGTTGCAGGCGATCAGCCCCAGCATTTT	TRBV30	NA	NA	TRBJ1-5
CASSQQPNQPQHF	TGCGCCAGCAGCCAACAGCCAAATCAGCCCCAGCATTTT	TRBV4-1	NA	NA	TRBJ1-5
CASSQVAQGVYEQYF	TGCGCCAGCAGCCAAGTGGCCCAGGGAGTCTACGAGCAGTACTTC	TRBV4-1	NA	NA	TRBJ2-7
CASSSLEVTEEETQYF	TGTGCCAGCAGCTCATTGGAGGTGACAGAGGAAGAGACCCAGTACTTC	TRBV14	NA	NA	TRBJ2-5
CASSRNADSPLHF	TGTGCCAGCAGCCGAAACGCCGATTCACCCCTCCACTTT	TRBV3-1/TRBV3-2	NA	NA	TRBJ1-6
CASSSMTGEGEKLFF	TGTGCCAGCAGCTCAATGACAGGGGAGGGTGAAAAACTGTTTTTT	TRBV7-6	TRBD1	NA	TRBJ1-4
CASSLGRQGPYEQYF	TGTGCCAGCAGCCTTGGGAGGCAGGGCCCCTACGAGCAGTACTTC	TRBV6-7	NA	NA	TRBJ2-7
CASSLTVGQGSTEAFF	TGCGCCAGCAGCTTGACCGTGGGACAGGGGAGCACTGAAGCTTTCTTT	TRBV5-1	TRBD1	NA	TRBJ1-1
CASRPPNSGGPNTEAFF	TGTGCCAGCAGGCCCCCAAACTCAGGGGGGCCGAACACTGAAGCTTTCTTT	TRBV28	TRBD1	NA	TRBJ1-1
CASSLEGRRGIEAFF	TGCGCCAGCAGCTTGGAAGGGCGGAGGGGAATTGAAGCTTTCTTT	TRBV5-1	NA	NA	TRBJ1-1
CASSSRTGADGYTF	TGTGCCAGCAGTTCCAGGACAGGGGCTGATGGCTACACCTTC	TRBV6-5	TRBD1	NA	TRBJ1-2
CASADTNNQPQHF	TGTGCCAGCGCAGACACCAACAATCAGCCCCAGCATTTT	TRBV12-3/TRBV12-4	NA	NA	TRBJ1-5
CASSRTDSNTGELFF	TGTGCCAGCAGCCGGACCGACTCGAACACCGGGGAGCTGTTTTTT	TRBV7-2	NA	NA	TRBJ2-2
CASRGTGTSTDTQYF	TGCGCCAGCAGAGGGACAGGGACCAGCACAGATACGCAGTATTTT	TRBV4-3	TRBD1	NA	TRBJ2-3
CASQPGGPDTQYF	TGTGCCAGCCAACCGGGGGGCCCAGATACGCAGTATTTT	TRBV28	NA	NA	TRBJ2-3
CAWSVGGLRDGYTF	TGTGCCTGGAGTGTAGGAGGCCTCCGGGATGGCTACACCTTC	TRBV30	NA	NA	TRBJ1-2
CATAFGVGQPQHF	TGTGCCACTGCTTTCGGGGTAGGTCAGCCCCAGCATTTT	TRBV6-5	NA	NA	TRBJ1-5
CASGPGGPNTF	TGTGCCAGTGGACCCGGGGGGCCGAACACCTTC	TRBV12-3/TRBV12-4	NA	NA	TRBJ1-2
CASSPYLRGVEMNTEAFF	TGTGCCAGTAGTCCCTACCTCAGGGGCGTCGAAATGAACACTGAAGCTTTCTTT	TRBV19	NA	NA	TRBJ1-1
CASSPDRGGLNTEAFF	TGTGCCAGCTCACCAGACAGGGGGGGATTGAACACTGAAGCTTTCTTT	TRBV18	TRBD1	NA	TRBJ1-1
CASSSYGQGGGTGELFF	TGCGCCAGCAGTTCCTATGGACAGGGCGGCGGCACCGGGGAGCTGTTTTTT	TRBV10-1	TRBD1	NA	TRBJ2-2
CASSPGTSGTSSYNEQFF	TGTGCCAGCAGCCCGGGGACTAGCGGAACGAGCTCCTACAATGAGCAGTTCTTC	TRBV14	TRBD2	NA	TRBJ2-1
CASLRWGNNEQFF	TGTGCCAGCCTTAGGTGGGGGAACAATGAGCAGTTCTTC	TRBV28	NA	once	TRBJ2-1
CASSLFQITTDTQYF	TGTGCCAGCAGCTTGTTTCAGATAACTACAGATACGCAGTATTTT	TRBV5-8	NA	once	TRBJ2-3
CAWRDVPMTGANTEAFF	TGTGCCTGGAGGGACGTCCCCATGACAGGGGCGAACACTGAAGCTTTCTTT	TRBV30	TRBD1	NA	TRBJ1-1
CASSLTPSQRGAYNEQFF	TGTGCCAGCAGTTTGACCCCTTCTCAGCGGGGGGCCTACAATGAGCAGTTCTTC	TRBV27	TRBD2	NA	TRBJ2-1
CASSPRAPNTEAFF	TGTGCCAGCAGCCCAAGGGCCCCGAACACTGAAGCTTTCTTT	TRBV7-2	NA	NA	TRBJ1-1
CASSQLIRTSNTEAFF	TGTGCCAGCAGTCAATTGATCCGTACATCGAACACTGAAGCTTTCTTT	TRBV27	NA	NA	TRBJ1-1
CASRWTESEQYF	TGTGCCAGCAGATGGACAGAATCCGAGCAGTACTTC	TRBV6-6	NA	NA	TRBJ2-7
CASRRTGLSNQPQHF	TGTGCCAGCCGACGGACAGGGCTGAGCAATCAGCCCCAGCATTTT	TRBV6-5	TRBD1	NA	TRBJ1-5
CASSLVTGTYNEQFF	TGTGCCAGCAGCTTGGTGACAGGGACCTACAATGAGCAGTTCTTC	TRBV5-4	TRBD1	NA	TRBJ2-1
CASGGLVQETQYF	TGTGCCAGCGGAGGGTTGGTCCAAGAGACCCAGTACTTC	TRBV12-3/TRBV12-4	NA	NA	TRBJ2-5